The table lists the clone carrying this TCR beta chain with many counts. The target antigen is unknown. Patients were excluded for uncontrolled infection, other autoimmune disease, pregnancy or lactation. These data belong to a study of T cells in Graves' hyperthyroidism and ophthalmopathy. Study-level points and caveats: Blood samples included most of the expanded thyroid clonotypes exceeding 0.001. Model output signaled ophthalmopathy a median roughly 6.1 months ahead of onset.

RNA transcripts gave rise to amplified TCR beta CDR3 regions. During a first-round RT-PCR of the TCR CDR3, the HTBI primer set was used. TCRdb itself ran the multiplex PCR reads through MiXCR, one entry per CDR3 protein. Of some 300,000 distinct CDR3 sequences listed, about an eighth are singletons. The TCR was taken from a woman in her twenties or thirties with Graves' hyperthyroidism that later progressed to Graves' ophthalmopathy. Input material: blood.

The CDR3 DNA follows: TGCAGCGTGCTGGGACTAGCGGGGTTGAACACCGGGGAGCTGTTTTTT. As protein: CSVLGLAGLNTGELFF. The chain carries TRBV29-1 and TRBJ2-2; 13 positions match TRBD2. Trimming removed 6 bases from V and 1 base from J; junction bases left unmatched: 5. Germline values: CDR1 SQVTM, CDR2 ANQGSEA. The CDR3 has 16 amino acids.